This paragraph reports one T cell receptor (beta chain). The entry originates in a study of sequential checkpoint blockade in melanoma. Treatment here: randomized to nivolumab then ipilimumab (arm A) or the reverse (arm B). Sorted cells were live CD3+CD8+, lacking CD19 and CD56, from PBMCs. Here immunoSEQ multiplex PCR was the method, and the copy in TCRdb shows in-frame clones only, minus some. The sample shows about 40,000 clones, roughly 90% of them seen only once. Per the germline V gene, CDR1 is SGHDT and CDR2 is YYEEEE. V shed 0 bases and J shed 7 bases, with 13 bases lying between them. The CDR3 contains 15 residues.

The sample consisted of CD8+ T cells sorted from blood (inferred from file names), taken from a patient given nivolumab and ipilimumab in sequence. V is TRBV5-6 and J is TRBJ2-2; perhaps TRBD1 as D (6 bases). The TCR was taken from a human donor with melanoma. The chain's CDR3 is CASSLVGGVNGELFF. The DNA of the CDR3 is TGTGCCAGCAGCTTGGTAGGGGGAGTGAACGGGGAGCTGTTTTTT. The entire variable domain, with the rest obtained from reference TRBV5-6 and TRBJ2-2, is as follows: DAGVTQSPTHLIKTRGQQVTLRCSPKSGHDTVSWYQQALGQGPQFIFQYYEEEERQRGNFPDRFSGHQFPNYSSELNVNALLLGDSALYLCASSLVGGVNGELFFGEGSRLTVL.